A selection of T cell receptor beta chains follows, all from one sample in a study of cytomegalovirus exposure and HLA in healthy donors. TCRdb keeps only in-frame clones here, not all; method: immunoSEQ multiplex PCR. The table lists some 99,000 clones, around 81% of them singletons. The sample was PBMCs. These receptors all stem from a woman in her 30s in good health and CMV-seronegative. The CDR3 runs from the conserved cysteine through the conserved F or W. The D gene is left open where the match is weak. For some rows the clone size is stated as once, few or many, or as a class when expanded; others skip it.

v_gene,abundance,j_gene,d_gene,CDR3nt,CDR3aa
TRBV30,.,TRBJ1-6,.,TGTGCCTGGAGTGTAAACGGAGATTCACCCCTCCACTTT,CAWSVNGDSPLHF
TRBV7-2,.,TRBJ2-2,.,TGTGCCAGCAGCCCACAGGCAGGCAGCCCTGGGGAGCTGTTTTTT,CASSPQAGSPGELFF
TRBV15,.,TRBJ2-7,TRBD1,TGTGCCACCAGCACTTGGACAGGGGACTACGAGCAGTACTTC,CATSTWTGDYEQYF
TRBV5-1,few,TRBJ2-1,.,TGCGCCAGCAGCCTACCGGACAGTGAGCAGTTCTTC,CASSLPDSEQFF
TRBV7-8,.,TRBJ2-5,TRBD1,TGTGCCAGCAGCGCTCGGGACAGACAAGAGACCCAGTACTTC,CASSARDRQETQYF
TRBV4-1,.,TRBJ2-7,TRBD2,TGCGCCAGCAGCCAGGCTAGCGGGGAAACCTACGAGCAGTACTTC,CASSQASGETYEQYF
TRBV4-2,.,TRBJ2-5,TRBD2,TGTGCCAGCAGCCCCTCCTTAGCTAGCGGGAGACAGACCCAGTACTTC,CASSPSLASGRQTQYF
TRBV2,.,TRBJ2-2,TRBD2,TGTGCCAGCAGAGGGGTTCGCGGGAGGAGTGGGGAGCTGTTTTTT,CASRGVRGRSGELFF
TRBV7-9,.,TRBJ2-7,.,TGTGCCAGCAGGCAAACCGGACGGGGGGCGTACGAGCAGTACTTC,CASRQTGRGAYEQYF
TRBV15,.,TRBJ2-7,.,TGTGCCACCAGCCTGACAGCTGCGCCCTACGAGCAGTACTTC,CATSLTAAPYEQYF
TRBV7-9,.,TRBJ1-2,TRBD1,TGTGCCAGCAGCTTACCCAAAACTAATCAGGGGGCTGTTGGCTACACCTTC,CASSLPKTNQGAVGYTF
TRBV27,.,TRBJ2-1,TRBD2,TGTGCCAGCAGGATAGCGGGAGTCTACAATGAGCAGTTCTTC,CASRIAGVYNEQFF
TRBV5-4,.,TRBJ1-2,TRBD1,TGTGCCAGCAGCCCAGGAACCGGGACAGGAGCGAGAAGGCGTAGCTACACCTTC,CASSPGTGTGARRRSYTF
TRBV2,.,TRBJ2-7,.,TGTGCCAGCAGTGCTGGCCCCTTAGAGCAGTACTTC,CASSAGPLEQYF
TRBV15,.,TRBJ2-7,TRBD2,TGTGCCACCGGCCAGACTAGCGGGAGCTCCTACGAGCAGTACTTC,CATGQTSGSSYEQYF
TRBV11-3,.,TRBJ2-6,TRBD1,TGTGCCAGCAGCGTTGGACAGGGAGCTGGGGCCAACGTCCTGACTTTC,CASSVGQGAGANVLTF
TRBV25-1,.,TRBJ2-1,TRBD2,TGTGCCAGCAGTGAATGGGGGGGAAGCTCCTACAATGAGCAGTTCTTC,CASSEWGGSSYNEQFF
TRBV28,.,TRBJ2-1,TRBD1,TGTGCCAGCGCTCGCGACAGGGTCCATGAGCAGTTCTTC,CASARDRVHEQFF
TRBV7-9,.,TRBJ2-7,TRBD2,TGTTCCAGCAGCTTAGGAGGCGGGAGCGTCTACGAGCAGTACTTC,CSSSLGGGSVYEQYF
TRBV19,.,TRBJ2-5,.,TGTGCCAGTAGTATAGATGGTAGAGGAGAGACCCAGTACTTC,CASSIDGRGETQYF
TRBV28,.,TRBJ2-5,TRBD1,TGTGCCAGCAGTTGGGTGGAGGACAGGGGGCTAGAGACCCAGTACTTC,CASSWVEDRGLETQYF
TRBV11-3,.,TRBJ2-5,TRBD2,TGTGCCAGCAGCTTAGGGCGGGAGCGAGAGACCCAGTACTTC,CASSLGRERETQYF
TRBV19,.,TRBJ1-5,.,TGTGCCAGTAGTCCCGGCCGGGACAACGGTCAGCCCCAGCATTTT,CASSPGRDNGQPQHF
TRBV7-9,.,TRBJ2-1,.,TGTGCCAGCAGCCCCAACAGCTACAATGAGCAGTTCTTC,CASSPNSYNEQFF
TRBV5-1,.,TRBJ1-2,.,TGCGCCAGCAGCTTGGAGGACACATATGGCTACACCTTC,CASSLEDTYGYTF
TRBV6-6,few,TRBJ2-1,.,TGTGCCAGCAGAGGTCCCACGGGGGATGAGCAGTTCTTC,CASRGPTGDEQFF
TRBV9,.,TRBJ2-1,TRBD2,TGTGCCAGCAGCGTTTCCCAGCGGGATATCAATGAGCAGTTCTTC,CASSVSQRDINEQFF
TRBV6-5,.,TRBJ1-2,TRBD1,TGTGCCAGCAACAGAAGGACAGGCCTTAACTATGGCTACACCTTC,CASNRRTGLNYGYTF
TRBV5-5,.,TRBJ1-5,.,TGTGCCAGCAGCTTGGGGCAGGGCCGATATAGCAATCAGCCCCAGCATTTT,CASSLGQGRYSNQPQHF
TRBV27,.,TRBJ2-2,.,TGTGCCAGCAGTTTAAGCGGAGGGCCGAGCGGGGAGCTGTTTTTT,CASSLSGGPSGELFF
TRBV11-2,.,TRBJ2-3,.,TGTGCCAGCAGCTCCTCACCCGGAGATACGCAGTATTTT,CASSSSPGDTQYF
TRBV28,.,TRBJ1-5,.,TGTGCCAGCAGTTTCACGGCAGGGAATGGGCAGCCCCAGCATTTT,CASSFTAGNGQPQHF
TRBV2,.,TRBJ1-5,.,TGTGCCAGCAGGGAGGGGCTGGGTCAGCCCCAGCATTTT,CASREGLGQPQHF
TRBV5-1,.,TRBJ2-7,TRBD2,TGCGCCAGCAGCCGACTAGGGACTAGCGGGAGGGATAGCTCCTACGAGCAGTACTTC,CASSRLGTSGRDSSYEQYF
TRBV18,.,TRBJ2-6,TRBD1,TGTGCCAGCTCACCATCGAGGCAGGGGGCCGGGGCCAACGTCCTGACTTTC,CASSPSRQGAGANVLTF
TRBV11-1,.,TRBJ1-1,.,TGTGCCAGCAGCTTAGTCGGTAGCGGCACTGAAGCTTTCTTT,CASSLVGSGTEAFF
TRBV5-4,.,TRBJ2-6,TRBD2,TGTGCCAGCAGCGGCGTAGGACTAGCGGGCTCTGGGGCCAACGTCCTGACTTTC,CASSGVGLAGSGANVLTF
TRBV18,.,TRBJ1-1,TRBD1,TGTGCCAGCTCCACGGCCGGGACAGACAACACTGAAGCTTTCTTT,CASSTAGTDNTEAFF
TRBV5-6,.,TRBJ2-7,.,TGTGCCAGCAGCTTGGACAGGGAGTTCGAGCAGTACTTC,CASSLDREFEQYF
TRBV6-6,.,TRBJ1-5,.,TGTGCCAGCAGTCCTTTCAACTATCAGCCCCAGCATTTT,CASSPFNYQPQHF
TRBV5-1,.,TRBJ2-7,TRBD1,TGCGCCAGCAGCTTGATTGGACAGGGAACCCCCTACGAGCAGTACTTC,CASSLIGQGTPYEQYF
TRBV5-1,.,TRBJ2-5,.,TGCGCCAGCGGACTCGGGAGCCTAGCGACAAAAGAGACCCAGTACTTC,CASGLGSLATKETQYF
TRBV6-1,.,TRBJ1-5,.,TGTGCCAGCAGTCAAGAGGGGTATAGCAATCAGCCCCAGCATTTT,CASSQEGYSNQPQHF
TRBV7-8,.,TRBJ2-3,.,TGTGCCAGCAGCTTACTGGGACTGTTCACAGATACGCAGTATTTT,CASSLLGLFTDTQYF
TRBV5-4,.,TRBJ2-7,TRBD2,TGTGCCAGCAGCTTGGTGGCGGGAGGCTCCTACGAGCAGTACTTC,CASSLVAGGSYEQYF
TRBV11-3,.,TRBJ2-3,TRBD2,TGTGCCAGCAGCTTAGACGGGGCTAGCGGTCGTACGCAGTATTTT,CASSLDGASGRTQYF
TRBV25-1,.,TRBJ2-3,TRBD2,TGTGCCAGCAGTGAATGGACTAGCGGGATCAGCACAGATACGCAGTATTTT,CASSEWTSGISTDTQYF
TRBV7-9,few,TRBJ1-2,.,TGTGCCAGCAGCCCTATGTGGGGAGATGGCTACACCTTC,CASSPMWGDGYTF